The entry below gives a single T cell receptor (beta chain) sequence along with its context. Antigen: not known. This sample was taken from a study of graft-versus-host responses after intestinal transplantation. Study background: Isolated intestinal, liver-intestinal, or multivisceral transplants had been given to the recipients.

The study's findings and limits: Recipient marrow held GvH clones, some first seen in ileum or blood.

This CDR3 has 11 amino acids. V lost 0 bases and J lost 11, with 10 bases in between. CDR1 is SQVTM and CDR2 is ANQGSEA in the germline V gene. Profiling relied on immunoSEQ multiplex PCR, and the TCRdb table lists in-frame clones only, not all of them. Among about 73,000 clones listed, about 90% were seen once. The receptor was isolated from a human donor who was the organ donor for an intestinal transplant. This chain links TRBV29-1 with TRBJ1-1; D call uncertain. The sequenced sample was unstimulated CD8+ T cells sorted from spleen or lymph node cells, obtained before transplant. CDR3 amino acids: CSVEEGPGAFF. In DNA, the CDR3 is TGCAGCGTTGAAGAGGGCCCTGGGGCTTTCTTT.